The present T cell receptor beta chain was sequenced within a study of beta chain features in type 1 diabetes. As to this clone: Its antigen is not identified.

A sort by CD45RO/CCR7/CD25/CD127/CD95/CD27 yielded CD4+ naive, central memory, regulatory and stem cell-like memory cells. Germline values: CDR1 MGHDK, CDR2 SYGVNS. The CDR3 is 13 residues long. V was clipped by 7 bases and J by 2 bases; unmatched bases: 4. The investigators reverse transcribed all of the isolated RNA, so they sequenced expressed TCRB transcripts. TCRdb's table, derived via immunoSEQ multiplex PCR, lists solely in-frame clones and lacks some. The table has about 290,000 clones, 7.5% to 9.5% seen once; the top ten hold under 1.3%. General study results and limits: Any HLA effect on TCRB rearrangement was left unresolved by small sub-analyses.

The sequencing input was central memory CD4+ T cells from blood. The gene calls are TRBV25-1 and TRBJ2-5, with 7 nucleotides matching TRBD1. This receptor was identified in a woman aged 18 to 35 in good health. CDR3 amino acids: CASNDRVQETQYF. The CDR3 DNA follows: TGTGCCAGCAACGACAGGGTTCAAGAGACCCAGTACTTC. The full variable domain, with the rest looked up from reference TRBV25-1 and TRBJ2-5, is EADIYQTPRYLVIGTGKKITLECSQTMGHDKMYWYQQDPGMELHLIHYSYGVNSTEKGDLSSESTVSRIRTEHFPLTLESARPSHTSQYLCASNDRVQETQYFGPGTRLLVL.